This TCR beta chain was observed in a study of T cells in narcolepsy. Study details: Healthy controls were enrolled alongside patients with narcolepsy type 1 or type 2. General study points: Healthy controls reportedly lacked the autoreactive clonotypes serially found in patients' blood. Autoreactive HCRT-specific and TRIB2-specific clonotypes were marked in same-patient CSF-versus-blood CD4+ comparisons.

Clones were sequenced by immunoSEQ multiplex PCR, and TCRdb holds only the in-frame ones, with some missing. Of just over 20,000 clones listed, around 90% are singletons. On this clone: No antigen is known for it.

Germline V CDR1 and CDR2: SGHDN, FVKESK. The CDR3 is 14 amino acids. Deletions cut 6 bases from V and 6 bases from J, with 17 bases between. V and J are TRBV14 and TRBJ2-5; perhaps TRBD2 as D (6 bases). The sequenced material came from CD45RA- memory CD4+ T cells from PBMCs. The sequence derives from a human donor with narcolepsy. CDR3 DNA: TGTGCCAGCAGGGCCAGCGGAGGGCGGAAGACCCAGTACTTC. Translating gives CASRASGGRKTQYF. The full variable domain, its missing parts supplied by reference TRBV14 and TRBJ2-5, is EAGVTQFPSHSVIEKGQTVTLRCDPISGHDNLYWYRRVMGKEIKFLLHFVKESKQDESGMPNNRFLAERTGGTYSTLKVQPAELEDSGVYFCASRASGGRKTQYFGPGTRLLVL.